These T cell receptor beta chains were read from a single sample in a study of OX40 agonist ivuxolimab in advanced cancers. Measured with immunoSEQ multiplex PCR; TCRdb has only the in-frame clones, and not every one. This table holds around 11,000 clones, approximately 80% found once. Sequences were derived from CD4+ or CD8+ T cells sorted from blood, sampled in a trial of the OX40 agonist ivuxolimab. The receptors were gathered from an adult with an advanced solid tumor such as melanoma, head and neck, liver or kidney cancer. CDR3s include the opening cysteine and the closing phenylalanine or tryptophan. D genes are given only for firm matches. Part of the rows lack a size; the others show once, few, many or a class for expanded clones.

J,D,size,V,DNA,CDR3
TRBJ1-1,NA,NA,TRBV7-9,TGTGCCAGCAGCAAAAATCAGGGGCCCCAGGAAGCTTTCTTT,CASSKNQGPQEAFF
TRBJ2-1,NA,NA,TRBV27,TGTGCCAGCAGTTTATCCCCCTCTGGCGGAGTTTACAATGAGCAGTTCTTC,CASSLSPSGGVYNEQFF
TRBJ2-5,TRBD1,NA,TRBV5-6,TGTGCCAGCAGCAAGGGACAGAGGGAAGAGACCCAGTACTTC,CASSKGQREETQYF
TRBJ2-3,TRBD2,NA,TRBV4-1,TGCGCCAGCAGCCAAGAATCGGGCGGACTAGCGGGCACAGATACGCAGTATTTT,CASSQESGGLAGTDTQYF
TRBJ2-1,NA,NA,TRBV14,TGTGCCAGCAGCCAGGGGGCAGGGGTTAGCTCCTACAATGAGCAGTTCTTC,CASSQGAGVSSYNEQFF
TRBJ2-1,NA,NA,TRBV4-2,TGTGCCAGCAGCCAAGAGGGGCCTAGCTCCTACAATGAGCAGTTCTTC,CASSQEGPSSYNEQFF
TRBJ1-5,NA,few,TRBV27,TGTGCCAGCAGCCAGACAGGCCAGCCCCAGCATTTT,CASSQTGQPQHF
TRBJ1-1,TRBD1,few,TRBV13,TGTGCCAGCAGCGAACCGACAGGGGGAGTTGAAGCTTTCTTT,CASSEPTGGVEAFF
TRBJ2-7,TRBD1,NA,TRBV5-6,TGTGCCAGCAGCTACCTCGGGACAGGGAATTACGAGCAGTACTTC,CASSYLGTGNYEQYF
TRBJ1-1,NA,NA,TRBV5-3,TGTGCCAGCAGCTTTTTTGGTCCTGAAGCTTTCTTT,CASSFFGPEAFF
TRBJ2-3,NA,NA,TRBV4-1,TGCGCCAGCAGCCAAAGGTGGCCAGATACGCAGTATTTT,CASSQRWPDTQYF
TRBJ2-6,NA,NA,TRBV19,TGTGCCAGTAGTATGGGCGGAAGCAACTCTGGGGCCAACGTCCTGACTTTC,CASSMGGSNSGANVLTF
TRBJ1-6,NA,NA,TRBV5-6,TGTGCCAGCAGCTTGGGTGCTTCACCCCTCCACTTT,CASSLGASPLHF
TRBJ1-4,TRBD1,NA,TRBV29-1,TGCAGCGCCTTCGGACAGGTTAATGAAAAACTGTTTTTT,CSAFGQVNEKLFF
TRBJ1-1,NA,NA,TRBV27,TGTGCCAGCAGTTTAAACCAGCAGAGAAAAGCTTTCTTT,CASSLNQQRKAFF
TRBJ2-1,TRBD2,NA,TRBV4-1,TGCGCCAGCAGCCAGACTAGCGGTAAATACAATGAGCAGTTCTTC,CASSQTSGKYNEQFF
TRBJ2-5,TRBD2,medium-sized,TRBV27,TGTGCCAGCAGTTTATCCGGGGGGTACCAAGAGACCCAGTACTTC,CASSLSGGYQETQYF
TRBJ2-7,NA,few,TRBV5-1,TGCGCCAGCAGCTTTGAGGCAGTTCCTAGGGAGCAGTACTTC,CASSFEAVPREQYF
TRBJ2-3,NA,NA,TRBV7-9,TGTGCCAGCAGCCCTGGTCGAAAGACAGACAAGTTCACAGATACGCAGTATTTT,CASSPGRKTDKFTDTQYF
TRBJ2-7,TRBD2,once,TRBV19,TGTGCCAGTCGGAGCGGGGGGAGCTCCTACGAGCAGTACTTC,CASRSGGSSYEQYF
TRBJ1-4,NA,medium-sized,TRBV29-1,TGCAGCGTGGCGGGCGGGGGCCTGGGTAATGAAAAACTGTTTTTT,CSVAGGGLGNEKLFF
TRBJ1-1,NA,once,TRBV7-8,TGTGCCAGCAGCTTAGAGAGGAACACTGAAGCTTTCTTT,CASSLERNTEAFF
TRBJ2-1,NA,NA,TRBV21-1,TGTGCCAGCAAGCCTGGGCTCGTCTACAATGAGCAGTTCTTC,CASKPGLVYNEQFF
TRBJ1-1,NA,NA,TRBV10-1,TGCGCCAGCAGTGCCAGAGAGACAGATGAAGCTTTCTTT,CASSARETDEAFF
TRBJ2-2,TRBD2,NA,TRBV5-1,TGCGCCAGCATGGGAGCGGGAGTAGGTACCGGGGAGCTGTTTTTT,CASMGAGVGTGELFF
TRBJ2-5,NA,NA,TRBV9,TGTGCCAGCTCCGGGTACCAAGAGACCCAGTACTTC,CASSGYQETQYF
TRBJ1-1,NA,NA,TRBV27,TGTGCCAGCACCCATCCAGGGGAGACTGAAGCTTTCTTT,CASTHPGETEAFF
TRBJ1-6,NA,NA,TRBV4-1,TGCGCCAGCAGCCAAGATGAAGGGGTCCTTCCCATCGGGAGTTCACCCCTCCACTTT,CASSQDEGVLPIGSSPLHF
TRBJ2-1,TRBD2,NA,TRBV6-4,TGTGCCAGCAGTTTATTAGCGGGGGGATACAATGAGCAGTTCTTC,CASSLLAGGYNEQFF
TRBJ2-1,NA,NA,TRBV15,TGTGCCACCAGCAGATCGGAGGCTGAGCAGTTCTTC,CATSRSEAEQFF
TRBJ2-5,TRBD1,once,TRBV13,TGTGCCAGCAGCTCCTCCATTTTGGGACAGGGGGAGACCCAGTACTTC,CASSSSILGQGETQYF
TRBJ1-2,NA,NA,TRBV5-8,TGTGCCAGCAGCCGTCCCGCACCAACCAGAGGCTACACCTTC,CASSRPAPTRGYTF
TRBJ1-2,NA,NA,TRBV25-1,TGTGCCAGCAGCGACTCTAGAAGAGGACCTTTTGGCTACACCTTC,CASSDSRRGPFGYTF
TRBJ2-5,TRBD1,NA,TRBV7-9,TGTGCCAGCAATCCATCTACAGGGGGCTGGGAGACCCAGTACTTC,CASNPSTGGWETQYF
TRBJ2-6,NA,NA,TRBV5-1,TGCGCCAGCAGCTTCTGGACCCTTGACTCTGGGGCCAACGTCCTGACTTTC,CASSFWTLDSGANVLTF
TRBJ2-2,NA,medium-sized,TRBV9,TGTGCCAGCAGGACAGGGCGCGCGGGGACCGGGGAGCTGTTTTTT,CASRTGRAGTGELFF
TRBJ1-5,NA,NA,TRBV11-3,TGTGCCAGCAACCCGAGTGAGGCCTTTGGCAATCAGCCCCAGCATTTT,CASNPSEAFGNQPQHF
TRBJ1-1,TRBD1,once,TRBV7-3,TGTGCCAGCAGCCCGACAGGGGGTCCCACTGAAGCTTTCTTT,CASSPTGGPTEAFF
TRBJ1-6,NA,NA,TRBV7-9,TGTGCCAGCAGGCCCGCCGGGCCCGGCCCACCCCTCCACTTT,CASRPAGPGPPLHF
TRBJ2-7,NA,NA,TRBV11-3,TGTGCCAGCAGCTTCGGGGGCGAGCAGTACTTC,CASSFGGEQYF
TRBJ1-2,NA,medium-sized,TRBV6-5,TGTGCCAGCAACGTCGGGGGATCGAACTATGGCTACACCTTC,CASNVGGSNYGYTF
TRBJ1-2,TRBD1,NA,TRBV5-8,TGTGCCAGCAGCTTGGCCCGGTGGAGTAACAGGGGAGGAGACTATGGCTACACCTTC,CASSLARWSNRGGDYGYTF
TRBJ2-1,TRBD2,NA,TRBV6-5,TGTGCCAGCAGTTGGACTAGCGGGAGGAGAGATGAGCAGTTCTTC,CASSWTSGRRDEQFF